This T cell receptor (beta chain) was captured by sequencing in a study of Ad26.COV2.S vaccination and SARS-CoV-2 variants. General observations from the study: Reports say spike-specific CD8+ and CD4+ T cell responses covered substantial breadth after vaccination. Possibly, TCR breadth and depth analyses underestimated total T cell responses. Similar non-spike TCR breadth was observed in recipients of vaccine and of placebo. The placebo group had lower spike-specific TCR breadth than the vaccine recipients did.

About this clone: Its antigen is still unknown.

In germline, CDR1 is LGHNA, CDR2 YNFKEQ. CDR3 length equals 16 residues. The V and J ends lost 1 base and 3 bases respectively, with 14 bases between them. Some clones are missing from TCRdb's copy, which holds only in-frame ones; the method was immunoSEQ multiplex PCR. The sample has under 150,000 clones, just over 85% seen once. The chain links TRBV4-2 to TRBJ2-3; D might be TRBD2 (7 bases). Here the sequenced sample was peripheral blood, taken after recovery from COVID-19. The source of this sequence is a human donor who had recovered from COVID-19. Written as DNA, the CDR3 is TGTGCCAGCAGCCAAGGGAAGGGGGGGTCGACAGATACGCAGTATTTT. Residues: CASSQGKGGSTDTQYF.